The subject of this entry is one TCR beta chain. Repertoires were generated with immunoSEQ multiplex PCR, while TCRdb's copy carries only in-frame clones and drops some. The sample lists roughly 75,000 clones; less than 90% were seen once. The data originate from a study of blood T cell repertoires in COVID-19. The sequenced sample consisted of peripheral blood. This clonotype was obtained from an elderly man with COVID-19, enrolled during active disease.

CDR3 in amino acids: CASSLILNTEAFF. The CDR3 DNA sequence: TGTGCCAGCAGCCTAATACTGAACACTGAAGCTTTCTTT. The chain carries TRBV11-2 and TRBJ1-1; D unresolved. CDR1 SGHAT and CDR2 FQNNGV come from the germline V gene. The CDR3 sequence is 13 residues long. Trimming took 5 bases from V and 0 from J, leaving 7 bases between them.